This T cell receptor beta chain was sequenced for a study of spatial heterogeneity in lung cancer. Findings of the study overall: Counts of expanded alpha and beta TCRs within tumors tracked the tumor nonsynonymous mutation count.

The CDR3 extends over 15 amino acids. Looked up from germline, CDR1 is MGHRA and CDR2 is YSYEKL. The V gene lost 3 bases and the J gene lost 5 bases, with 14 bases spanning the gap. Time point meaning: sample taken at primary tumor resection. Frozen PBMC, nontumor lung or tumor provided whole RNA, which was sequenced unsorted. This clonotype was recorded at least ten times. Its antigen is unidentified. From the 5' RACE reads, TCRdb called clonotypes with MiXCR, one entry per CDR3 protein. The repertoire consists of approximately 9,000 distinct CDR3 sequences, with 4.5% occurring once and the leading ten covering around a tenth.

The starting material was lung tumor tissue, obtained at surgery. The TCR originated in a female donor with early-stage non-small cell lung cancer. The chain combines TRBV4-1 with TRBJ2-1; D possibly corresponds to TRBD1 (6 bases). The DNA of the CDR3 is TGCGCCAGCAGCCATCCCGGGACAAATAACAATGAGCAGTTCTTC. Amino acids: CASSHPGTNNNEQFF.